Listed below are T cell receptor beta chains from one sample, sequenced in a study of shared clonotypes between healthy human individuals. The table came from immunoSEQ multiplex PCR; TCRdb's copy has only in-frame clones and leaves some out. This sample has around 700,000 clones, with 92% found just once. Sequencing was performed on naive CD8+ T cells sorted from blood. All receptors derive from a man under 40 in good health. Each CDR3 is given with its conserved first and last residue. The order of the fields is clone size, J gene, D gene, V gene, CDR3 DNA, CDR3 protein. The D gene is left open where the match is weak. Size values are once, few and many counts, or a class for expanded clones, and some rows have none.

abundance: NA; j_gene: TRBJ2-7; d_gene: NA; v_gene: TRBV4-1; CDR3nt: TGCGCCAGCAGCCAGGAACTAGGGCTGAAATCCTACGAGCAGTACTTC; CDR3aa: CASSQELGLKSYEQYF
abundance: NA; j_gene: TRBJ1-4; d_gene: TRBD1; v_gene: TRBV13; CDR3nt: TGTGCCAGCAGCTTATCCCTTGGAGGGACAGAATATGAAAAACTGTTTTTT; CDR3aa: CASSLSLGGTEYEKLFF
abundance: NA; j_gene: TRBJ2-1; d_gene: NA; v_gene: TRBV28; CDR3nt: TGTGCCAGCAGTTTACAGGGGACTTACAATGAGCAGTTCTTC; CDR3aa: CASSLQGTYNEQFF
abundance: NA; j_gene: TRBJ1-5; d_gene: TRBD1; v_gene: TRBV18; CDR3nt: TGTGCCAGCTCACCGACAGGGCAGTGGAATCAGCCCCAGCATTTT; CDR3aa: CASSPTGQWNQPQHF
abundance: NA; j_gene: TRBJ2-1; d_gene: NA; v_gene: TRBV7-9; CDR3nt: TGTGCCAGCAGCTCCCCCACAGGAGGGAATGAGCAGTTCTTC; CDR3aa: CASSSPTGGNEQFF
abundance: NA; j_gene: TRBJ1-2; d_gene: NA; v_gene: TRBV4-1; CDR3nt: TGCGCCAGCAGCCAAGAGGGAGGCTATGGCTACACCTTC; CDR3aa: CASSQEGGYGYTF
abundance: NA; j_gene: TRBJ2-7; d_gene: TRBD1; v_gene: TRBV25-1; CDR3nt: TGTGCCAGCAGTGACGCCGGGACAGGGTATTACGAGCAGTACTTC; CDR3aa: CASSDAGTGYYEQYF
abundance: NA; j_gene: TRBJ2-5; d_gene: NA; v_gene: TRBV11-1; CDR3nt: TGTGCCAGCAGCTTCGAGCAAGAGACCCAGTACTTC; CDR3aa: CASSFEQETQYF
abundance: NA; j_gene: TRBJ1-5; d_gene: TRBD1; v_gene: TRBV7-8; CDR3nt: TGTGCCAGCAGCCAGGGGGTAAATAGCAATCAGCCCCAGCATTTT; CDR3aa: CASSQGVNSNQPQHF
abundance: NA; j_gene: TRBJ2-3; d_gene: TRBD1; v_gene: TRBV10-1; CDR3nt: TGCGCCAGCAGTGAGAACCCGGGACAGGGGGACGATACGCAGTATTTT; CDR3aa: CASSENPGQGDDTQYF
abundance: NA; j_gene: TRBJ2-7; d_gene: NA; v_gene: TRBV7-9; CDR3nt: TGTGCCAGCAGCTTTTGGATCCTCCAGCAAGAGCAGTACTTC; CDR3aa: CASSFWILQQEQYF
abundance: once; j_gene: TRBJ1-2; d_gene: NA; v_gene: TRBV2; CDR3nt: TGTGCCAGCAGCGGGACTAACTATGGCTACACCTTC; CDR3aa: CASSGTNYGYTF
abundance: NA; j_gene: TRBJ2-5; d_gene: TRBD1; v_gene: TRBV7-9; CDR3nt: TGTGCCAGCAGCTTAGTGATACAGGGGTGGAATTTAGAGACCCAGTACTTC; CDR3aa: CASSLVIQGWNLETQYF
abundance: NA; j_gene: TRBJ2-5; d_gene: TRBD1; v_gene: TRBV28; CDR3nt: TGTGCCAGCAGTTTAGTCAGGGGACAGGAGACCCAGTACTTC; CDR3aa: CASSLVRGQETQYF
abundance: NA; j_gene: TRBJ2-2; d_gene: TRBD1; v_gene: TRBV7-9; CDR3nt: TGTGCCAGCAGCCGTCCGGGACAGGGGCCGGGCGGGGAGCTGTTTTTT; CDR3aa: CASSRPGQGPGGELFF
abundance: NA; j_gene: TRBJ1-3; d_gene: TRBD1; v_gene: TRBV4-2; CDR3nt: TGTGCCAGCAGCCAAGAGGGTCGGACAGGCACTGGAAACACCATATATTTT; CDR3aa: CASSQEGRTGTGNTIYF
abundance: NA; j_gene: TRBJ2-1; d_gene: TRBD2; v_gene: TRBV9; CDR3nt: TGTGCCAGCAGCGCCGGGACTAGCGGGAGGAATGAGCAGTTCTTC; CDR3aa: CASSAGTSGRNEQFF
abundance: NA; j_gene: TRBJ2-7; d_gene: NA; v_gene: TRBV15; CDR3nt: TGTGCCACCAGCCCCCAACCGCGGCCGCTATACGAGCAGTACTTC; CDR3aa: CATSPQPRPLYEQYF
abundance: NA; j_gene: TRBJ2-7; d_gene: NA; v_gene: TRBV7-9; CDR3nt: TGTGCCAGCAGCGCGGGACAGACTCCTCTTGAGCAGTACTTC; CDR3aa: CASSAGQTPLEQYF
abundance: NA; j_gene: TRBJ1-3; d_gene: TRBD1; v_gene: TRBV5-1; CDR3nt: TGCGCCAGCAGCCAGGGGGGCGGAAACACCATATATTTT; CDR3aa: CASSQGGGNTIYF
abundance: NA; j_gene: TRBJ2-2; d_gene: NA; v_gene: TRBV9; CDR3nt: TGTGCCAGCAGCCCCGGGACAACAGACACCGGGGAGCTGTTTTTT; CDR3aa: CASSPGTTDTGELFF
abundance: NA; j_gene: TRBJ2-1; d_gene: TRBD2; v_gene: TRBV10-2; CDR3nt: TGCGCCAGCAGTGAGTCGGCGGGAGCTGAGCAGTTCTTC; CDR3aa: CASSESAGAEQFF
abundance: many; j_gene: TRBJ2-1; d_gene: TRBD2; v_gene: TRBV27; CDR3nt: TGTGCCAGCAGTTTGCGGGAGGTCGACAATGAGCAGTTCTTC; CDR3aa: CASSLREVDNEQFF
abundance: NA; j_gene: TRBJ2-1; d_gene: NA; v_gene: TRBV9; CDR3nt: TGTGCCAGCGGCTTCGGACTTGAAGATAATGAGCAGTTCTTC; CDR3aa: CASGFGLEDNEQFF
abundance: NA; j_gene: TRBJ2-7; d_gene: TRBD1; v_gene: TRBV7-9; CDR3nt: TGTGCCAGCAGCGCCCGGGACAGAGAGGGCGAGCAGTACTTC; CDR3aa: CASSARDREGEQYF
abundance: NA; j_gene: TRBJ1-4; d_gene: NA; v_gene: TRBV5-6; CDR3nt: TGTGCCAGCAGCTTGGTTGGTTTAACTAATGAAAAACTGTTTTTT; CDR3aa: CASSLVGLTNEKLFF
abundance: NA; j_gene: TRBJ2-7; d_gene: TRBD2; v_gene: TRBV19; CDR3nt: TGTGCCAGGGTGGGAGGGACCCCACCCAACGAGCAGTACTTC; CDR3aa: CARVGGTPPNEQYF
abundance: NA; j_gene: TRBJ1-1; d_gene: NA; v_gene: TRBV27; CDR3nt: TGTGCCAGCAGTGTGGATCAGGGGATCGGGGCTGAAGCTTTCTTT; CDR3aa: CASSVDQGIGAEAFF
abundance: once; j_gene: TRBJ2-7; d_gene: NA; v_gene: TRBV29-1; CDR3nt: TGCAGCGTTGATGGGACGGATTCCTACGAGCAGTACTTC; CDR3aa: CSVDGTDSYEQYF
abundance: NA; j_gene: TRBJ2-1; d_gene: NA; v_gene: TRBV29-1; CDR3nt: TGCAGCGTAGTCTTGACGAATGAGCAGTTCTTC; CDR3aa: CSVVLTNEQFF
abundance: NA; j_gene: TRBJ2-6; d_gene: NA; v_gene: TRBV28; CDR3nt: TGTGCCAGCAGTCAGCGCGGCTCTGGGGCCAACGTCCTGACTTTC; CDR3aa: CASSQRGSGANVLTF
abundance: once; j_gene: TRBJ2-4; d_gene: TRBD1; v_gene: TRBV7-3; CDR3nt: TGTGCCAGCAGCTCTCCCGGGACAGTAAACATTCAGTACTTC; CDR3aa: CASSSPGTVNIQYF